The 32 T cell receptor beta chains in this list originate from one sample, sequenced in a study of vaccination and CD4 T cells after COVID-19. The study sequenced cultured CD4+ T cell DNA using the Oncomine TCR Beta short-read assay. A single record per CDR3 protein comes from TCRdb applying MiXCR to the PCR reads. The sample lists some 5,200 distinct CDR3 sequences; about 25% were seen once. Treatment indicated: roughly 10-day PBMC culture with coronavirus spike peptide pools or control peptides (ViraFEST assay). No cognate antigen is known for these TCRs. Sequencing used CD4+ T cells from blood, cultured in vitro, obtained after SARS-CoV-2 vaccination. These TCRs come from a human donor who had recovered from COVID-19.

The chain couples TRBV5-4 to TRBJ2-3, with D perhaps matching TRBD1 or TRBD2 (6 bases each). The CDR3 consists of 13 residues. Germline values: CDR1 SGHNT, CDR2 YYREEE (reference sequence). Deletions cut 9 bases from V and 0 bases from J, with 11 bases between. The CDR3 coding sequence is TGTGCCATACGGGGGCGAAGCACAGATACGCAGTATTTT. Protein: CAIRGRSTDTQYF.

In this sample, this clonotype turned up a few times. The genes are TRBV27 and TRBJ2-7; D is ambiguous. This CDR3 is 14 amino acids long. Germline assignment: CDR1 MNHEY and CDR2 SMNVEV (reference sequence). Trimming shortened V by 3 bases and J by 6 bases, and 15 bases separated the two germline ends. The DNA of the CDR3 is TGTGCCAGCAGTTTCGGGTCCGGCCTTGCCGAGCAGTACTTC. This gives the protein CASSFGSGLAEQYF.

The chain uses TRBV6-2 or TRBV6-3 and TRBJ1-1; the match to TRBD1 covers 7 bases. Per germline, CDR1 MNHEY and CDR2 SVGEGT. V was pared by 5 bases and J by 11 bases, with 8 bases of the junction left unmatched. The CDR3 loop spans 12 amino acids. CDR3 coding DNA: TGTGCCAGCAGTGGTGACAGGGCTGGGGCTTTCTTT. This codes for CASSGDRAGAFF.

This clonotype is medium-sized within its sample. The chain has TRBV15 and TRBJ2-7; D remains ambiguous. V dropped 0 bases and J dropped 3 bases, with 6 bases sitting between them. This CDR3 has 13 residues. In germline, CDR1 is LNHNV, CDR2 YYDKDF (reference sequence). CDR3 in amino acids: CATSRELGYEQYF. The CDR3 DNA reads TGTGCCACCAGCAGAGAATTGGGCTACGAGCAGTACTTC. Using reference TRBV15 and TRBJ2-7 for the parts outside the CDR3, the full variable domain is DAMVIQNPRYQVTQFGKPVTLSCSQTLNHNVMYWYQQKSSQAPKLLFHYYDKDFNNEADTPDNFQSRRPNTSFCFLDIRSPGLGDTAMYLCATSRELGYEQYFGPGTRLTVT.

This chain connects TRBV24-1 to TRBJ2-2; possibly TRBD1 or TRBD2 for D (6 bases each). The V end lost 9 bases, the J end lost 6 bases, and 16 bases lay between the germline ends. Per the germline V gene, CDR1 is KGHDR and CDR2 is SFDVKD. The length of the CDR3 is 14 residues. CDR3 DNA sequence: TGTGCCACCGAGAGGGGGGTGGGGCCCGGGGAGCTGTTTTTT. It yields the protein CATERGVGPGELFF.

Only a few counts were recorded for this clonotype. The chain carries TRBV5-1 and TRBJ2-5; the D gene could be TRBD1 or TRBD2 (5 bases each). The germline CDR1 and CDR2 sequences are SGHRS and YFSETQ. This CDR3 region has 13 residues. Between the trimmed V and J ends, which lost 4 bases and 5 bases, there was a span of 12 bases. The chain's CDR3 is CASSVGDAETQYF. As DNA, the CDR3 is TGCGCCAGCAGCGTAGGGGACGCCGAGACCCAGTACTTC.

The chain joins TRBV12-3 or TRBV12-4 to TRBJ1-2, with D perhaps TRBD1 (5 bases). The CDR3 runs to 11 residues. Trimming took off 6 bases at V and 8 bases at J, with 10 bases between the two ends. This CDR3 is CASRGLGGYTF. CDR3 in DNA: TGTGCCAGCAGGGGGCTAGGGGGCTACACCTTC.

CDR3 residues: CASSFGGSGTYEQYF. The CDR3 coding sequence is TGTGCCAGCAGTTTTGGGGGCTCCGGAACCTACGAGCAGTACTTC. The chain couples TRBV12-3 or TRBV12-4 to TRBJ2-7; a possible D gene is TRBD1 (6 bases). The length of the CDR3 is 15 residues. V lost 3 bases and J lost 2, with 14 bases in between.

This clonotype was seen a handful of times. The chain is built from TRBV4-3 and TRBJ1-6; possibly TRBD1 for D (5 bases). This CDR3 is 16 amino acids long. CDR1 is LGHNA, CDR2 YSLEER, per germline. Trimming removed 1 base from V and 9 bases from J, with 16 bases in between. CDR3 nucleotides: TGCGCCAGCAGCCAAGGAGACAGTTCGGCCGGTTCACCCCTCCACTTT. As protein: CASSQGDSSAGSPLHF.

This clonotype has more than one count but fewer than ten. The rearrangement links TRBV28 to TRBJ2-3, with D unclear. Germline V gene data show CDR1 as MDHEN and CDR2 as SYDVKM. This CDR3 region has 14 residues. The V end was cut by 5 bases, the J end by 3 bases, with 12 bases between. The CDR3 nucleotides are TGTGCCAGCAGTCCCTACGGGCGAACAGATACGCAGTATTTT. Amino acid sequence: CASSPYGRTDTQYF.

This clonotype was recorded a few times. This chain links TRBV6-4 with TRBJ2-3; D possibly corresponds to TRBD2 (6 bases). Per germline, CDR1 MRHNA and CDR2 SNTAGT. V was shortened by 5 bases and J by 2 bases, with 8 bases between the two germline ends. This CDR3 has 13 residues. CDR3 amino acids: CASSIADTDTQYF. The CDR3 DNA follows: TGTGCCAGCAGTATAGCGGACACAGATACGCAGTATTTT.

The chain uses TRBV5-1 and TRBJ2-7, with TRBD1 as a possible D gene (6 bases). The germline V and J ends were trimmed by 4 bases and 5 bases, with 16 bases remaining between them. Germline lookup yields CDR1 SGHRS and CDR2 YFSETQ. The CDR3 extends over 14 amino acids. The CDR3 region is CASSPRGSQHEQYF. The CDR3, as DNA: TGCGCCAGCAGCCCAAGGGGGTCTCAGCACGAGCAGTACTTC.

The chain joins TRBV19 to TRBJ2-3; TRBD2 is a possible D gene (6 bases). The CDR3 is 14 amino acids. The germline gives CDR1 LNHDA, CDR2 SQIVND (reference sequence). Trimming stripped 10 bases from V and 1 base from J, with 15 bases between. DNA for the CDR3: TGTGCCACCTCGACTAGGATCGGCACAGATACGCAGTATTTT. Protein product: CATSTRIGTDTQYF. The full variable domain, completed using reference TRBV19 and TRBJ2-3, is DGGITQSPKYLFRKEGQNVTLSCEQNLNHDAMYWYRQDPGQGLRLIYYSQIVNDFQKGDIAEGYSVSREKKESFPLTVTSAQKNPTAFYLCATSTRIGTDTQYFGPGTRLTVL.

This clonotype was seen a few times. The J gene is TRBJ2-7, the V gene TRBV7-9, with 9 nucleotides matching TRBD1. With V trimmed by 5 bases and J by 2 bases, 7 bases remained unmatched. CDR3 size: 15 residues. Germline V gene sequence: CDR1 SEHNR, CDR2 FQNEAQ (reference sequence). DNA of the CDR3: TGTGCCAGCAGCCCATCCGGGACAGGGACCTACGAGCAGTACTTC. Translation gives CASSPSGTGTYEQYF.

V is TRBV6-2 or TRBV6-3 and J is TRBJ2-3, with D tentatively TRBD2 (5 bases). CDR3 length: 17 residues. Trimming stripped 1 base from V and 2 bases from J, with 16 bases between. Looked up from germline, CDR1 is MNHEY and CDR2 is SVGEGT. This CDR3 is CASSYFDPREFTDTQYF. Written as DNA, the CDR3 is TGTGCCAGCAGTTACTTCGACCCGAGGGAATTCACAGATACGCAGTATTTT.

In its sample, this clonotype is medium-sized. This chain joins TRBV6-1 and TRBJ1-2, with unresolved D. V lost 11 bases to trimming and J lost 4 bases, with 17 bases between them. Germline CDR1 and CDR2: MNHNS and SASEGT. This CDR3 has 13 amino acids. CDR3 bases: TGTGCCTCCAAAGGCGAGGGAGGCTATGGCTACACCTTC. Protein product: CASKGEGGYGYTF.

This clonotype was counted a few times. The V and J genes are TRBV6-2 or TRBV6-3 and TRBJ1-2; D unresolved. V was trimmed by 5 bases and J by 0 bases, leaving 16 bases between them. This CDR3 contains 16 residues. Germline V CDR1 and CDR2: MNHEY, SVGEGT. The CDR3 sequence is CASSKTELPPNYGYTF. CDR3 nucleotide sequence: TGTGCCAGCAGTAAGACCGAACTTCCCCCTAACTATGGCTACACCTTC.

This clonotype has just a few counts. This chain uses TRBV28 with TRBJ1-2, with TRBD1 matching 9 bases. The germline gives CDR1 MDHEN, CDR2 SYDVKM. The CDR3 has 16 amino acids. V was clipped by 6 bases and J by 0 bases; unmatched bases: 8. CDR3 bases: TGTGCCAGCAGCTCGGACAGGGGTAGGGCTAACTATGGCTACACCTTC. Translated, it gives CASSSDRGRANYGYTF.

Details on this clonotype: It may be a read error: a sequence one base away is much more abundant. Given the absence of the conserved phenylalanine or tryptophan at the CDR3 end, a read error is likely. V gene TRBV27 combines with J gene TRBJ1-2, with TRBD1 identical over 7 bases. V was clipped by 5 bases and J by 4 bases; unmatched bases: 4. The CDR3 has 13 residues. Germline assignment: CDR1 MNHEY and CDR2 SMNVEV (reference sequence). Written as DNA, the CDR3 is TGTGCCAGCAGTCGGGCAGGGGGCTATGGCTACACCCTC. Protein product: CASSRAGGYGYTL.

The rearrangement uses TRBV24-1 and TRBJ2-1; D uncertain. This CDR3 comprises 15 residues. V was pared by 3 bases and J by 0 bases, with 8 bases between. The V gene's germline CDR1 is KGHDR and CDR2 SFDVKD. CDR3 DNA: TGTGCCACCAGTGATAGCAGGTTCTCCTACAATGAGCAGTTCTTC. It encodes CATSDSRFSYNEQFF.

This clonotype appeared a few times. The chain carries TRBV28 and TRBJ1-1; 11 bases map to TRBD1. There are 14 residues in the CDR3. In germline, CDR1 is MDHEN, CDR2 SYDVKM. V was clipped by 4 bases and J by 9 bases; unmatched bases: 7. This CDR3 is CASSSAGTGGQAFF. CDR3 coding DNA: TGTGCCAGCAGTTCCGCCGGGACAGGGGGTCAAGCTTTCTTT.

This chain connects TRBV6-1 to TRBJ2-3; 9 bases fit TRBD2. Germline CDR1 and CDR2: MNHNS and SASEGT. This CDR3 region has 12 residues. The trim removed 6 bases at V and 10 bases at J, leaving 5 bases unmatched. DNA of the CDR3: TGTGCCAGCAGCCCTACTAGCGGGTCGCAGTATTTT. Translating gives CASSPTSGSQYF.

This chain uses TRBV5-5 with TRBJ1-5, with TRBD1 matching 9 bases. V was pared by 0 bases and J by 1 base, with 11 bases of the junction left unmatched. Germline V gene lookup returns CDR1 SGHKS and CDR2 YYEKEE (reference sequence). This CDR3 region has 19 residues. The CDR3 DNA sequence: TGTGCCAGCAGCTTGGCCTCTGGACAGGGGATCGGCAGCAATCAGCCCCAGCATTTT. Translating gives CASSLASGQGIGSNQPQHF.

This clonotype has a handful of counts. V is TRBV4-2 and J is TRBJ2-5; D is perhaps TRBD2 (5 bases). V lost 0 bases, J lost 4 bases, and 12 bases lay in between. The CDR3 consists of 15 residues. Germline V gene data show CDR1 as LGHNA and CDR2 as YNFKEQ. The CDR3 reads CASSQDIGSPETQYF. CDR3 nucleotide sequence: TGTGCCAGCAGCCAAGATATTGGGAGCCCAGAGACCCAGTACTTC.

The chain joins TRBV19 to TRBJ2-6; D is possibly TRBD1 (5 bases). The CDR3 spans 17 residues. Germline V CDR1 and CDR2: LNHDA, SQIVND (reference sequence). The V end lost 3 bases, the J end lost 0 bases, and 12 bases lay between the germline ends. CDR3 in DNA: TGTGCCAGTAGTATGAGTTTAGGGGACTCTGGGGCCAACGTCCTGACTTTC. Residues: CASSMSLGDSGANVLTF.

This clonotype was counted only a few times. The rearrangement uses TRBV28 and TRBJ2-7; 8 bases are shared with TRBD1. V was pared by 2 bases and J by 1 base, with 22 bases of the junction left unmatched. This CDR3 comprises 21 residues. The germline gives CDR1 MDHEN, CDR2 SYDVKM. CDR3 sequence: CASSLHLGQGILSGLSYEQYF. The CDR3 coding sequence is TGTGCCAGCAGTTTACATTTAGGACAGGGAATTTTGTCGGGGCTTTCCTACGAGCAGTACTTC.

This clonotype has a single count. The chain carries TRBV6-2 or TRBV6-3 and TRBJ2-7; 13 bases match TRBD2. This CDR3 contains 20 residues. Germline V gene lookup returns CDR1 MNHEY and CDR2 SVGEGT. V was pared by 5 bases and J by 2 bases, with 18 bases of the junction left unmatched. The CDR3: CASSGAGLAGKLRIPYEQYF. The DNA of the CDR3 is TGTGCCAGCAGTGGAGCGGGACTAGCGGGAAAGCTTCGTATTCCCTACGAGCAGTACTTC.

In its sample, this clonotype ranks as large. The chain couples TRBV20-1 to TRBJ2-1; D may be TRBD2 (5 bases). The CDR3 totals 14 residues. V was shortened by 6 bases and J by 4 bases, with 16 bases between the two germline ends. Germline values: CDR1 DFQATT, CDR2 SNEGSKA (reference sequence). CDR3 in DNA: TGCAGTGCCCCAAAGGACGGCGGGTACAATGAGCAGTTCTTC. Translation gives CSAPKDGGYNEQFF.

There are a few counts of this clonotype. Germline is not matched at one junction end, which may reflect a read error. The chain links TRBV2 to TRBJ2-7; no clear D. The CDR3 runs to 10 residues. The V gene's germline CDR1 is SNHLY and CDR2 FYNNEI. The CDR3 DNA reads TGTGCCAGCGGTGAATACGAGCAGTACTTC. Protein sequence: CASGEYEQYF.

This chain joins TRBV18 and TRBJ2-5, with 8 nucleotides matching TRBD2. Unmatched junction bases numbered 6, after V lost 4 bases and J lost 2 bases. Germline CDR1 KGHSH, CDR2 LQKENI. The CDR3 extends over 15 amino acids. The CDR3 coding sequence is TGTGCCAGCTCACGAGTCTCGGGGGGGCAAGAGACCCAGTACTTC. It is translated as CASSRVSGGQETQYF.

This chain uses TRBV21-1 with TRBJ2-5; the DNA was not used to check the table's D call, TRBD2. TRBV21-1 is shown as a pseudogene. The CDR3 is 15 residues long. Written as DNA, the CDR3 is TGTGCCAGCAGCCACCAAGGACTAGCCTTGGAGACCCAGTACTTC. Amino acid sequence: CASSHQGLALETQYF.

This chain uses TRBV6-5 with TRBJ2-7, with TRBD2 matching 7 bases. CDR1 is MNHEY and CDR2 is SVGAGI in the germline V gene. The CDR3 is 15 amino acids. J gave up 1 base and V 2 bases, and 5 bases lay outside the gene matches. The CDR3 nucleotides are TGTGCCAGCAGTTACGCTAGCGGTACGTCCTACGAGCAGTACTTC. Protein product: CASSYASGTSYEQYF.